Included here is one T cell receptor (beta chain) sequence, with context. No antigen is known for it. These data come from a study of cytomegalovirus exposure and HLA in healthy donors. Background on the study: Earlier, 100 million or so unique TCR beta sequences were recovered from approximately 180 million T cells by an analysis. Study results and caveats: Later analysis identified several of the most significant clusters that appeared linked to common viral pathogens. Most sequenced TCRs were rare (though some public TCRs occurred in many donors).

The CDR3 extends over 14 amino acids. CDR1 is MNHEY, CDR2 SMNVEV, per germline (reference sequence). Trimming cost V 0 bases and J 2 bases, with 5 bases left between them. PCR used 60 Vbeta primers and 13 Jbeta primers. Under the authors' procedure: Later work found 65 million to 100 million unique TCR beta chains, with about 10 million shared. Clones were read by immunoSEQ multiplex PCR, and TCRdb kept only the in-frame ones, dropping some. The V and J calls and clone size come from that table; D and trimming were worked out from the DNA. The sample carries 150,000 to 200,000 clones, 84% recorded once.

What was sequenced was PBMCs. The clonotype originates from a girl aged 10-17 years in good health and CMV-seropositive. V usage is TRBV27 and J usage is TRBJ1-3; no clear D. CDR3 loop: CASSLSRTGNTIYF. The CDR3 DNA follows: TGTGCCAGCAGTTTATCCAGGACTGGAAACACCATATATTTT.